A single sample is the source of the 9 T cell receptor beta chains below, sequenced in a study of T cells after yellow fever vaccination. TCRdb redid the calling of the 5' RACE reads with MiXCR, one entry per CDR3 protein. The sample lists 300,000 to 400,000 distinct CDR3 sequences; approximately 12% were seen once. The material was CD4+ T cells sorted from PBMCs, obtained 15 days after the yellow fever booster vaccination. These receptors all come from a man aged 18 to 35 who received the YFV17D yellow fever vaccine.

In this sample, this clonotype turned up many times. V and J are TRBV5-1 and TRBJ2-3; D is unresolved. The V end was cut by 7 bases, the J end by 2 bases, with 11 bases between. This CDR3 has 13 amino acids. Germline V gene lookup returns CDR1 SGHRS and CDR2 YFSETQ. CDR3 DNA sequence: TGCGCCAGCGAAGCCCCGGACACAGATACGCAGTATTTT. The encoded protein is CASEAPDTDTQYF.

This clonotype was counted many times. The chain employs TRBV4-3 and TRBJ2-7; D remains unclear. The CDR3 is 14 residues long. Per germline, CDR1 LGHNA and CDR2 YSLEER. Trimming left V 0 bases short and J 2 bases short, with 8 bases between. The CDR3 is CASSQDPLTYEQYF. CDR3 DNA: TGCGCCAGCAGCCAAGACCCATTAACCTACGAGCAGTACTTC.

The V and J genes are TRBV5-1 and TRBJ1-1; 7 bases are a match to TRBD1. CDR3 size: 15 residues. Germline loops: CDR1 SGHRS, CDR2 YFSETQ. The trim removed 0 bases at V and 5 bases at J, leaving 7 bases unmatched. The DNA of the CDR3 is TGCGCCAGCAGCTTGGTACCAGGGGGAAGGACTGAAGCTTTCTTT. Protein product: CASSLVPGGRTEAFF.

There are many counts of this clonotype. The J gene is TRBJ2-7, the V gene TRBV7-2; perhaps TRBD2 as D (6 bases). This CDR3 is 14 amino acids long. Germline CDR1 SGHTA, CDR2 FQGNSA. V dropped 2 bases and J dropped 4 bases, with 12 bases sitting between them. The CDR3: CASSLSGDLYEQYF. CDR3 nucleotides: TGTGCCAGCAGCTTATCGGGGGACCTATACGAGCAGTACTTC.

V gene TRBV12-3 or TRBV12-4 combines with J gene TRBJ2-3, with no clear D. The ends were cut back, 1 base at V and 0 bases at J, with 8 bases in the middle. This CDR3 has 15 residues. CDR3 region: CASSLELFSTDTQYF. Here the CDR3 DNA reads TGTGCCAGCAGTTTAGAACTGTTTAGCACAGATACGCAGTATTTT.

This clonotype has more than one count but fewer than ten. CDR3 sequence reads: CASSRDSPNEQFF. The CDR3 nucleotides read TGTGCCAGCAGCCGCGACAGCCCCAATGAGCAGTTCTTC. The chain links TRBV6-5 to TRBJ2-1; tentative D call: TRBD1 (5 bases). Germline V gene sequence: CDR1 MNHEY, CDR2 SVGAGI. The CDR3 is made up of 13 amino acids. Deletions cut 6 bases from V and 6 bases from J, with 12 bases between.

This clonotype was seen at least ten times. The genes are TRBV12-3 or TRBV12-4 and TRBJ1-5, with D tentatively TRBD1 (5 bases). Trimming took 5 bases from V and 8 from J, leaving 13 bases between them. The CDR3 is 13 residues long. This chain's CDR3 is CASSLDSQKPQHF. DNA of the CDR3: TGTGCCAGCAGTCTAGACAGCCAAAAGCCCCAGCATTTT.

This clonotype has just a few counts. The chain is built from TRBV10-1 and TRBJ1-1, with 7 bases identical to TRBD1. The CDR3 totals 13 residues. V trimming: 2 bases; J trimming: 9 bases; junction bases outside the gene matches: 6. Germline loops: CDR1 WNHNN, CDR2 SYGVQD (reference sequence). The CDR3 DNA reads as TGCGCCAGCAGTGAGGTGCCGGGACAGCAAGCTTTCTTT. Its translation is CASSEVPGQQAFF.

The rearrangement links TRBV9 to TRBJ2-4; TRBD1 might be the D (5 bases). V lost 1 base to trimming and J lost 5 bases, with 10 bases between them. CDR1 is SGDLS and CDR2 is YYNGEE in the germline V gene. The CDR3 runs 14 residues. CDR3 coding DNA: TGTGCCAGCAGCGTACAGGGCGACCAAAACATTCAGTACTTC. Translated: CASSVQGDQNIQYF.